The 26 T cell receptor beta chains below all came from one sample that was sequenced in a study of T cell responses to AZD1222 COVID-19 vaccine. The table came from immunoSEQ multiplex PCR; TCRdb's copy has only in-frame clones and leaves some out. The sample records roughly 130,000 clones, just over 85% being singletons. The sample here was peripheral blood, taken on day 0 of AZD1222 vaccination. The receptors originated from an adult in good health.

This chain uses TRBV6-6 with TRBJ2-2, with D possibly TRBD1 on 5 matching bases. CDR1 MNHNY and CDR2 SVGAGI come from the germline V gene (reference sequence). The CDR3 totals 16 residues. Trimming pared 4 bases from V and 4 bases from J, leaving 16 bases between. CDR3 in amino acids: CASSLTVPVGTGELFF. Written as DNA, the CDR3 is TGTGCCAGCAGTTTGACAGTCCCAGTGGGCACCGGGGAGCTGTTTTTT.

This clone has just one count. V gene TRBV6-4 combines with J gene TRBJ2-3; D perhaps matches TRBD1 (5 bases). The CDR3 length is 15 residues. Germline CDR1 is MRHNA and CDR2 is SNTAGT. The ends were cut back, 0 bases at V and 2 bases at J, with 9 bases in the middle. The CDR3 is CASSDSAGNTDTQYF. CDR3 DNA: TGTGCCAGCAGTGACTCGGCAGGGAACACAGATACGCAGTATTTT.

The chain links TRBV6-6 to TRBJ2-1; 9 nucleotides line up with TRBD2. Trimming removed 4 bases from V and 10 bases from J; junction bases left unmatched: 2. The germline gives CDR1 MNHNY, CDR2 SVGAGI (reference sequence). The CDR3 is 12 residues long. CDR3 nucleotides: TGTGCCAGCAGTTTAGCGGGAGACGAGCAGTTCTTC. This codes for CASSLAGDEQFF.

The chain joins TRBV5-4 to TRBJ1-1; 10 bases map to TRBD1. CDR1 is SGHNT and CDR2 is YYREEE in the germline V gene (reference sequence). CDR3 length: 16 residues. V was pared by 4 bases and J by 2 bases, with 8 bases of the junction left unmatched. CDR3: CASSTNRDRGNTEAFF. In nucleotides, the CDR3 is TGTGCCAGCAGCACTAACCGGGACAGGGGCAACACTGAAGCTTTCTTT.

The V and J genes are TRBV28 and TRBJ1-5; a weak D match, TRBD1 (5 bases). From germline, CDR1 is MDHEN and CDR2 SYDVKM. CDR3 length equals 16 residues. Trimming left V 4 bases short and J 9 bases short, with 22 bases between. The CDR3 sequence: CASSSLRQGNRLPQHF. CDR3 in DNA: TGTGCCAGCAGTTCCCTCCGGCAGGGCAATCGGTTGCCCCAGCATTTT.

This chain links TRBV19 with TRBJ1-2; D perhaps matches TRBD1 (6 bases). Germline V gene data show CDR1 as LNHDA and CDR2 as SQIVND (reference sequence). Trimming pared 6 bases from V and 1 base from J, leaving 15 bases between. The CDR3 length is 15 residues. The CDR3 reads CASRGMGRGNYGYTF. CDR3 coding DNA: TGTGCCAGTAGGGGCATGGGCAGGGGTAACTATGGCTACACCTTC.

CDR3 coding DNA: TGTGCCTGGAGTGTACCAGGGGGTGAAAAACTGTTTTTT. Translated: CAWSVPGGEKLFF. The chain combines TRBV30 with TRBJ1-4; 7 bases map to TRBD1. CDR3 length: 13 amino acids. Trimming removed 0 bases from V and 7 bases from J; junction bases left unmatched: 2. Germline lookup yields CDR1 GTSNPN and CDR2 SVGIG (reference sequence).

The rearrangement joins TRBV6-2 or TRBV6-3 to TRBJ1-5; D unclear. Germline V gene lookup returns CDR1 MNHEY and CDR2 SVGEGT. This CDR3 has 12 residues. V dropped 2 bases and J dropped 13 bases, with 12 bases sitting between them. CDR3 in DNA: TGTGCCAGCAGTTACCCCAGCGTGTATCAGCATTTT. Its protein product is CASSYPSVYQHF.

This clone was seen only once. The chain combines TRBV7-9 with TRBJ2-4; no firm D call. The germline V gene encodes CDR1 SEHNR and CDR2 FQNEAQ (reference sequence). The ends were cut back, 5 bases at V and 8 bases at J, with 7 bases in the middle. There are 11 residues in the CDR3. As DNA, the CDR3 is TGTGCCAGCAGCCTCCGGGACATTCAGTACTTC. Translating it yields CASSLRDIQYF.

This clone was counted only a few times. This chain links TRBV5-4 with TRBJ2-3; D possibly corresponds to TRBD1 (6 bases). V lost 3 bases and J 6 bases, leaving 17 bases between the germline ends. The germline V gene has CDR1 SGHNT and CDR2 YYREEE (reference sequence). The CDR3 runs to 15 residues. Here the CDR3 reads CASSWGRGVADTQYF. In DNA, the CDR3 is TGTGCCAGCAGCTGGGGCAGGGGTGTCGCGGATACGCAGTATTTT.

The gene calls are TRBV5-1 and TRBJ2-1; D remains unclear. V was trimmed by 0 bases and J by 5 bases, leaving 6 bases between them. Germline V CDR1 and CDR2: SGHRS, YFSETQ. This CDR3 is built from 13 residues. The CDR3 region is CASSLGTNNEQFF. The CDR3 DNA reads TGCGCCAGCAGCTTGGGGACCAACAATGAGCAGTTCTTC.

This rearrangement joins TRBV12-3 or TRBV12-4 to TRBJ1-5; D is perhaps TRBD1 (5 bases). The CDR3 is 13 amino acids. V was pared by 3 bases and J by 5 bases, with 8 bases between. The CDR3 coding sequence is TGTGCCAGCAGTTTTGGGGGTCATCAGCCCCAGCATTTT. Protein product: CASSFGGHQPQHF.

Here the CDR3 reads CASSLGQVYEQYF. The CDR3 DNA reads as TGTGCCAGCAGCCTTGGACAGGTTTACGAGCAGTACTTC. V is TRBV28 and J is TRBJ2-7, with 7 positions matching TRBD1. Losses at the gene ends were 6 bases for V and 4 bases for J; bases not matched to a gene: 6. Germline V gives CDR1 MDHEN, CDR2 SYDVKM. The CDR3 has 13 residues.

The chain joins TRBV10-1 to TRBJ1-1, with 9 bases aligning to TRBD1. CDR3 length: 15 amino acids. V lost 4 bases and J lost 1; bases outside the gene matches: 4. Germline CDR1 reads WNHNN; CDR2 reads SYGVQD (reference sequence). CDR3 DNA sequence: TGCGCCAGCAGTGCCACACAGGGGGCGAACACTGAAGCTTTCTTT. It codes for CASSATQGANTEAFF.

This clone has more than one count but fewer than ten. The chain uses TRBV4-2 and TRBJ1-3; D unresolved. Germline V gene lookup returns CDR1 LGHNA and CDR2 YNFKEQ. This CDR3 is built from 14 residues. Trimming pared 1 base from V and 2 bases from J, leaving 6 bases between. The DNA for the CDR3 is TGTGCCAGCAGCCAAGTAGGGACTGGAAACACCATATATTTT. Its protein product is CASSQVGTGNTIYF.

V gene TRBV9 combines with J gene TRBJ1-4, with 8 bases that match TRBD1. The length of the CDR3 is 15 residues. Looked up from germline, CDR1 is SGDLS and CDR2 is YYNGEE. Trimming removed 3 bases from V and 7 bases from J; junction bases left unmatched: 8. The CDR3 nucleotides are TGTGCCAGCAGCGCCCGACAGGGGAGTGGTGAAAAACTGTTTTTT. Amino acids: CASSARQGSGEKLFF.

This clone was detected once. The chain has TRBV3-1 (or the pseudogene TRBV3-2) and TRBJ1-2; a possible D gene is TRBD1 (5 bases). V gave up 0 bases and J gave up 7 bases, with 15 bases separating them. Germline V gives CDR1 LGHDT, CDR2 YNNKEL (reference sequence). The CDR3 contains 15 residues. CDR3 in amino acids: CASSQDRQGVGGYTF. In nucleotides, the CDR3 is TGTGCCAGCAGCCAAGATCGTCAAGGGGTAGGTGGCTACACCTTC.

This chain links TRBV18 with TRBJ1-2, with 7 positions matching TRBD1. This CDR3 is built from 14 residues. The ends lost 3 bases at V and 6 bases at J; junction bases unmatched: 7. CDR1 is KGHSH and CDR2 is LQKENI in the germline V gene. In nucleotides, the CDR3 is TGTGCCAGCTCACCCGACAGGGACGCGAATGGCTACACCTTC. Amino acids: CASSPDRDANGYTF.

V is TRBV5-4 and J is TRBJ1-1; D gene unclear. V dropped 2 bases and J dropped 6 bases, with 8 bases sitting between them. The CDR3 runs 12 residues. Germline-derived CDR1 and CDR2 are SGHNT and YYREEE (reference sequence). This CDR3 is CASSLVQSEAFF. The CDR3 DNA sequence: TGTGCCAGCAGCTTAGTACAGTCTGAAGCTTTCTTT.

In nucleotides, the CDR3 is TGTGCCAGCAGCTTAGTGGGACTAGGACCAGATACGCAGTATTTT. This translates into CASSLVGLGPDTQYF. The gene calls are TRBV7-9 and TRBJ2-3, with 8 positions matching TRBD2. The CDR3 is 15 amino acids. The germline gives CDR1 SEHNR, CDR2 FQNEAQ (reference sequence). After removal of 1 base from V and 4 bases from J, the junction contained 4 bases not matched to a gene.

The rearrangement links TRBV21-1 to TRBJ1-6. TRBV21-1 is flagged as a pseudogene. CDR3 length: 15 amino acids. The CDR3 nucleotides are TGTGCCAGGGCCGATTTATTACGGTCTAATTCACCCCTCCACTTT. As protein: CARADLLRSNSPLHF.

This chain connects TRBV5-4 to TRBJ1-2; no definite D call. V shed 1 base and J shed 7 bases, with 8 bases lying between them. This CDR3 region has 12 residues. Germline CDR1 is SGHNT and CDR2 is YYREEE (reference sequence). The chain's CDR3 is CASSLSARGYTF. CDR3 nucleotides: TGTGCCAGCAGCTTGAGTGCGCGTGGCTACACCTTC.

The V gene is TRBV11-2, the J gene TRBJ1-4, with a possible D match to TRBD1 (5 bases). This CDR3 comprises 16 residues. Trimming removed 0 bases from V and 8 bases from J, with 16 bases in between. Germline V gene sequence: CDR1 SGHAT, CDR2 FQNNGV. The CDR3 spells CASSLELPGYGEKLFF. In nucleotides, the CDR3 is TGTGCCAGCAGCTTAGAGCTACCAGGGTACGGAGAAAAACTGTTTTTT. The whole variable domain, remainder taken from reference TRBV11-2 and TRBJ1-4, is EAGVAQSPRYKIIEKRQSVAFWCNPISGHATLYWYQQILGQGPKLLIQFQNNGVVDDSQLPKDRFSAERLKGVDSTLKIQPAKLEDSAVYLCASSLELPGYGEKLFFGSGTQLSVL.

The chain employs TRBV6-6 and TRBJ2-4, with 11 bases fitting TRBD1. The length of the CDR3 is 15 residues. The germline CDR1 and CDR2 sequences are MNHNY and SVGAGI (reference sequence). The V gene end was trimmed by 4 bases and the J gene end by 4 bases; junction bases not matched to a gene: 3. The CDR3 DNA is TGTGCCAGCAGTTCCGGGACAGGGGGAAAAAACATTCAGTACTTC. Translated: CASSSGTGGKNIQYF.

This clone turned up a few times. The rearrangement links TRBV13 to TRBJ2-1; D is unresolved. CDR1 is PRHDT and CDR2 is FYEKMQ in the germline V gene (reference sequence). CDR3 length: 16 residues. Trimming removed 8 bases from V and 0 bases from J, with 17 bases in between. As DNA, the CDR3 is TGTGCCAGCGCCCCGGCAGGCTCAAGCTCCTACAATGAGCAGTTCTTC. This codes for CASAPAGSSSYNEQFF.

The CDR3 region has the DNA TGTGCCAGCGGGAAAAGACAGACCGGGGAGCTGTTTTTT. Translation gives CASGKRQTGELFF. This rearrangement joins TRBV5-6 to TRBJ2-2, with D maybe TRBD1 (5 bases). The CDR3 totals 13 residues. V lost 7 bases and J lost 5, with 12 bases in between. Germline CDR1 is SGHDT and CDR2 is YYEEEE.